The entry that follows covers one TCR beta chain sequence. The antigen remains unidentified. This entry is derived from a study of cytomegalovirus exposure and HLA in healthy donors. The study ran its PCR with 60 Vbeta and 13 Jbeta primers. Measured with immunoSEQ multiplex PCR; TCRdb has only the in-frame clones, and not every one. Of roughly 140,000 clones listed, around 79% are singletons. Study-level points and caveats: Most likely, a cluster of highly shared sequence variants arose as a sequencing artifact. In a later analysis, an Asian-associated ancestry cluster reportedly showed fewer N-insertions than the 666-donor mean.

This CDR3 comprises 15 residues. Trimming took 6 bases from V and 0 from J; bases not matched to a gene: 9. Sequences were obtained from PBMCs. The source is a male donor in good health and CMV-seronegative. The rearrangement links TRBV5-7 to TRBJ2-7; 7 positions match TRBD2. TRBV5-7 is treated as an ORF (open reading frame) with a function not yet certain. The chain's CDR3 is CASTTAGATSYEQYF. CDR3 nucleotide sequence: TGTGCCAGCACCACTGCGGGAGCGACCTCCTACGAGCAGTACTTC.